Listed here are 7 T cell receptor beta chains from one sample, sequenced in a study of technical replicates of blood from a few donors. Here immunoSEQ multiplex PCR was the method, and the copy in TCRdb shows in-frame clones only, minus some. The sample has around 80,000 clones, more than 90% seen once. The sequencing input was T cells isolated from PBMCs. These receptors came from a human donor in good health.

The rearrangement links TRBV5-4 to TRBJ2-5; 8 nucleotides agree with TRBD1. CDR1 is SGHNT and CDR2 is YYREEE in the germline V gene (reference sequence). This CDR3 is built from 15 residues. With 5 bases clipped from V and 1 base from J, the junction kept 7 bases outside the gene matches. CDR3 loop: CASRAGTGIQETQYF. DNA of the CDR3: TGTGCCAGCAGAGCCGGGACAGGTATCCAAGAGACCCAGTACTTC.

This clone was counted a few times. The gene calls are TRBV10-1 and TRBJ1-1; D call uncertain. V lost 0 bases and J 11 bases, leaving 16 bases between the germline ends. CDR3 size: 14 residues. Germline CDR1 WNHNN, CDR2 SYGVQD (reference sequence). CDR3 nucleotides: TGCGCCAGCAGTGAGTCTGGAGAGGTATCGGGTGCTTTCTTT. Amino acids: CASSESGEVSGAFF.

CDR3 nucleotides: TGTGCAAGTCGCTTAGTAACAGCCTACGAGCAGTACTTC. This codes for CASRLVTAYEQYF. The rearrangement uses TRBV12-2 and TRBJ2-7; the table assigns TRBD1, which was not confirmed against the DNA. TRBV12-2 represents a pseudogene. CDR3 length equals 13 residues.

This clone appeared a single time. The V call is TRBV27, the J call TRBJ1-1; TRBD1 matches 9 bases. The CDR3 totals 17 residues. In germline, CDR1 is MNHEY, CDR2 SMNVEV (reference sequence). Unmatched junction bases numbered 15, after V lost 4 bases and J lost 6 bases. The CDR3, as DNA: TGTGCCAGCAGTTCCACAGGGGGCTCCCTCAATATTGCTGAAGCTTTCTTT. Its translation: CASSSTGGSLNIAEAFF.

V gene TRBV5-1 combines with J gene TRBJ2-7; possibly TRBD2 for D (6 bases). This CDR3 comprises 14 residues. V lost 3 bases, J lost 3 bases, and 13 bases lay in between. Germline-derived CDR1 and CDR2 are SGHRS and YFSETQ. DNA of the CDR3: TGCGCCAGCAGCTGGGCGGGGTCACACTACGAGCAGTACTTC. Its protein product is CASSWAGSHYEQYF. The complete variable domain, with remaining parts taken from reference TRBV5-1 and TRBJ2-7, reads KAGVTQTPRYLIKTRGQQVTLSCSPISGHRSVSWYQQTPGQGLQFLFEYFSETQRNKGNFPGRFSGRQFSNSRSEMNVSTLELGDSALYLCASSWAGSHYEQYFGPGTRLTVT.

The V gene is TRBV2, the J gene TRBJ2-1; tentatively, D is TRBD2 (5 bases). The CDR3 totals 14 residues. Trimming removed 6 bases from V and 5 bases from J, with 14 bases in between. In germline, CDR1 is SNHLY, CDR2 FYNNEI. The CDR3 DNA is TGTGCCAGCAGGGGTTTGGGGAGAGACAATGAGCAGTTCTTC. Protein product: CASRGLGRDNEQFF.

The chain couples TRBV28 to TRBJ1-5, with D perhaps TRBD1 (5 bases). The germline V and J ends were trimmed by 7 bases and 2 bases, with 15 bases remaining between them. Germline V lookup: CDR1 MDHEN, CDR2 SYDVKM. The CDR3 loop spans 15 amino acids. Written as DNA, the CDR3 is TGTGCCAGCAACCTTGGAGGGGCTGGCAATCAGCCCCAGCATTTT. Protein sequence: CASNLGGAGNQPQHF.